This T cell receptor beta chain was captured in a study of blood T cell repertoires in COVID-19. Across the study: PBMCs, B-cell-depleted T cells, or T cells provided the cDNA or gDNA that made up the material.

Per the germline V gene, CDR1 is SGHDT and CDR2 is YYEEEE. V dropped 2 bases and J dropped 4; count of bases not matched to a gene: 5. The CDR3 runs 14 residues. In the study's own analysis: For nucleated cells, counts were estimated from reference gene primer amplification. Profiled with immunoSEQ multiplex PCR; TCRdb holds only in-frame clones, not every one. For V, J and clone size, that table is used; D and trimming come from the DNA. The sample has just over 150,000 clones; around 89% are singletons. The sequence was obtained from a woman in her thirties or forties with acute or convalescent COVID-19. The chain combines TRBV5-6 with TRBJ2-7; the match to TRBD1 covers 8 bases. Sequencing was done on a sample of peripheral blood. The CDR3 sequence: CASSFGTGGYEQYF. CDR3 bases: TGTGCCAGCAGCTTTGGGACAGGCGGTTACGAGCAGTACTTC.